This entry lists 20 T cell receptor beta chains sequenced from one sample in a study of T cells in Graves' hyperthyroidism and ophthalmopathy. RNA transcripts provided the source from which TCR beta CDR3 regions were amplified. The study used the HTBI primer set for a first-round RT-PCR of the TCR CDR3. TCRdb ran MiXCR on the multiplex PCR reads and lists one entry per CDR3 protein. The sample holds about 480,000 distinct CDR3 sequences, approximately 15% seen once. Sequenced material: blood. The receptors were gathered from a woman under 30 with Graves' hyperthyroidism.

V gene TRBV7-2 combines with J gene TRBJ2-1; D perhaps matches TRBD2 (6 bases). The CDR3 loop spans 15 amino acids. CDR1 is SGHTA and CDR2 is FQGNSA in the germline V gene. With 5 bases removed from V and 10 bases from J, the gap between germline ends came to 21 bases. The CDR3 DNA follows: TGTGCCAGCAGCCCTCGGAGGGGTGACCGACCAGAGCAGTTCTTC. The encoded protein is CASSPRRGDRPEQFF.

This clonotype appeared many times. The chain joins TRBV30 to TRBJ1-2; TRBD1 is a possible D gene (5 bases). V shed 5 bases and J shed 7 bases, with 14 bases lying between them. The length of the CDR3 is 12 residues. CDR1 and CDR2 (germline): GTSNPN, SVGIG (reference sequence). This CDR3 reads CAWRVGAAGYTF. Written as DNA, the CDR3 is TGTGCCTGGCGAGTCGGGGCTGCTGGCTACACCTTC.

The sample holds a few counts of this clonotype. The chain couples TRBV19 to TRBJ1-2; D not certain. The CDR3 totals 13 residues. V shed 3 bases and J shed 1 base, with 6 bases lying between them. CDR1 LNHDA and CDR2 SQIVND come from the germline V gene (reference sequence). The CDR3 reads CASSISDNYGYTF. CDR3 DNA: TGTGCCAGTAGTATCTCCGATAACTATGGCTACACCTTC.

The rearrangement uses TRBV2 and TRBJ2-5; 10 bases agree with TRBD2. With V trimmed by 2 bases and J by 5 bases, 2 bases remained unmatched. The CDR3 is 14 amino acids. Germline values: CDR1 SNHLY, CDR2 FYNNEI. Here the CDR3 DNA reads TGTGCCAGCAGTGAATTAGCGGGAGGTGAGACCCAGTACTTC. As protein: CASSELAGGETQYF.

This clonotype has a single count. One end of the junction does not line up with germline, which may come from a read error. The V gene is TRBV9, the J gene TRBJ1-3, with 9 bases matching TRBD1. CDR1 and CDR2 (germline): SGDLS, YYNGEE. The CDR3 has 16 amino acids. The CDR3 region has the DNA TGTGCCAGCAGCGTTTGGACAGGGGATATCGGAAACACCATACATTTT. This codes for CASSVWTGDIGNTIHF.

This clonotype has a count of ten or more. This rearrangement joins TRBV19 to TRBJ2-1; TRBD2 agrees at 9 bases. The CDR3 has 15 residues. Trimming cost V 5 bases and J 8 bases; bases outside gene matches: 10. The germline gives CDR1 LNHDA, CDR2 SQIVND (reference sequence). The CDR3 is CASSPLAGAIYEQFF. The DNA for the CDR3 is TGTGCCAGTAGTCCGTTAGCGGGAGCGATATATGAGCAGTTCTTC.

The gene calls are TRBV19 and TRBJ2-5; tentatively, D is TRBD1 or TRBD2 (6 bases each). V was clipped by 4 bases and J by 5 bases, with 20 bases between them. Germline CDR1 is LNHDA and CDR2 is SQIVND (reference sequence). The CDR3 spans 16 residues. The chain's CDR3 is CASSTPSGTQGETQYF. The CDR3 nucleotides read TGTGCCAGTAGTACTCCCTCCGGGACTCAGGGGGAGACCCAGTACTTC.

Worth noting for this clonotype: Just one base apart from a much larger clone, this may be a read error. This chain uses TRBV6-1 with TRBJ2-1; 9 nucleotides agree with TRBD2. V trimming: 6 bases; J trimming: 2 bases; junction bases outside the gene matches: 8. Germline loops: CDR1 MNHNS, CDR2 SASEGT. The CDR3 length is 16 residues. This chain's CDR3 is CASSRGTSRPYNEQFF. The CDR3 region has the DNA TGTGCCAGCAGCCGCGGGACTAGCAGACCCTACAATGAGCAGTTCTTC.

The table lists this clonotype with many counts. The gene calls are TRBV5-1 and TRBJ1-1; weak D call: TRBD1 (6 bases). The CDR3 is 15 residues long. V lost 4 bases and J lost 11, with 24 bases in between. Germline CDR1 is SGHRS and CDR2 is YFSETQ. In DNA, the CDR3 is TGCGCCAGCAGCATGTCGGGACACTCCGCCTCGGAGGCTTTCTTT. Residues: CASSMSGHSASEAFF.

There are many counts of this clonotype. The genes are TRBV4-1 and TRBJ2-3; TRBD2 is a possible D gene (6 bases). Trimming took 4 bases from V and 1 from J, leaving 18 bases between them. Per germline, CDR1 MGHRA and CDR2 YSYEKL. The CDR3 loop spans 17 amino acids. The CDR3 DNA sequence: TGCGCCAGCAGCCGTCCCCCCGGGGGAGAGGGCACAGATACGCAGTATTTT. The encoded protein is CASSRPPGGEGTDTQYF.

Concerning this clonotype: Possible read error: a much larger clone is one base away. The J gene is TRBJ2-1, the V gene TRBV27; TRBD2 is a possible D gene (5 bases). Germline V lookup: CDR1 MNHEY, CDR2 SMNVEV (reference sequence). The CDR3 is 12 residues long. The V gene lost 5 bases and the J gene lost 8 bases, with 10 bases spanning the gap. This chain's CDR3 is CASSTRGHEQFF. The CDR3 DNA reads as TGTGCCAGCAGTACCAGAGGGCATGAGCAGTTCTTC.

This clonotype appeared a few times. The chain combines TRBV7-3 with TRBJ2-1, with 9 bases identical to TRBD2. Unmatched junction bases numbered 9, after V lost 0 bases and J lost 6 bases. Germline lookup yields CDR1 SGHTA and CDR2 FQGTGA. This CDR3 has 17 residues. The DNA for the CDR3 is TGTGCCAGCAGCTTAACTGCGACGGCGGGAGGGCTCAATGAGCAGTTCTTC. Residues: CASSLTATAGGLNEQFF.

This clonotype was detected ten times or more. The V call is TRBV16, the J call TRBJ1-5; D unresolved. Germline lookup yields CDR1 KGHSY and CDR2 FQNENV. V lost 0 bases and J lost 0, with 3 bases in between. The CDR3 has 14 residues. The CDR3 bases are TGTGCCAGCAGCCAATCGAATAGCAATCAGCCCCAGCATTTT. As protein: CASSQSNSNQPQHF.

This clonotype was detected a few times. The rearrangement uses TRBV5-1 and TRBJ2-3; no definite D call. The CDR3 extends over 15 amino acids. Trimming shortened V by 0 bases and J by 5 bases, and 13 bases separated the two germline ends. Germline CDR1 reads SGHRS; CDR2 reads YFSETQ. CDR3 sequence: CASSLAGFLEDTQYF. As DNA, the CDR3 is TGCGCCAGCAGCTTGGCCGGGTTTTTGGAAGATACGCAGTATTTT.

This clonotype was seen at least ten times. This chain links TRBV3-1 with TRBJ2-1, with D unresolved. The CDR3 runs 15 residues. With 2 bases removed from V and 5 bases from J, the gap between germline ends came to 13 bases. The V gene's germline CDR1 is LGHDT and CDR2 YNNKEL (reference sequence). The CDR3 reads CASSQSLISNNEQFF. The CDR3 DNA sequence: TGTGCCAGCAGCCAAAGCCTCATTAGCAACAATGAGCAGTTCTTC.

Ten or more counts support this clonotype. The chain combines TRBV20-1 with TRBJ2-7; no reliable D call. Germline-derived CDR1 and CDR2 are DFQATT and SNEGSKA (reference sequence). This CDR3 spans 14 amino acids. Trimming removed 1 base at V and 0 bases at J, with 10 bases between. The CDR3 region has the DNA TGCAGTGCTAGAGGGACGGCGTCCTCCTACGAGCAGTACTTC. It is translated as CSARGTASSYEQYF.

In this sample, this clonotype turned up many times. The chain recombines TRBV6-1 with TRBJ1-1; tentatively, D is TRBD1 (5 bases). The germline V and J ends were trimmed by 4 bases and 5 bases, with 11 bases remaining between them. The CDR3 spans 13 residues. Germline V gene data show CDR1 as MNHNS and CDR2 as SASEGT. In nucleotides, the CDR3 is TGTGCCAGCAGTGGACAGAAAAGGACTGAAGCTTTCTTT. Its translation is CASSGQKRTEAFF.

This clonotype has just a few counts. V is TRBV18 and J is TRBJ2-7; 9 bases are a match to TRBD2. The CDR3 is 20 amino acids. J gave up 4 bases and V 3 bases, and 22 bases lay outside the gene matches. Looked up from germline, CDR1 is KGHSH and CDR2 is LQKENI. CDR3 DNA sequence: TGTGCCAGCTCACCCCCAAGCTCTAGCGGGATCGGGACGGGTGGTTACGAGCAGTACTTC. It translates to CASSPPSSSGIGTGGYEQYF.

This clonotype showed up just a few times. The rearrangement joins TRBV10-1 to TRBJ2-7; D remains ambiguous. From germline, CDR1 is WNHNN and CDR2 SYGVQD (reference sequence). The CDR3 spans 12 residues. V lost 6 bases and J lost 0, with 6 bases in between. The DNA of the CDR3 is TGCGCCAGCAGCGGCAGCTCCTACGAGCAGTACGTC. It encodes CASSGSSYEQYV.

A word on this clonotype: A much larger clone differs by one base, so this may be a read error. The chain is built from TRBV3-1 and TRBJ1-2; a possible D gene is TRBD1 (5 bases). This CDR3 has 14 amino acids. The V end lost 2 bases, the J end lost 7 bases, and 14 bases lay between the germline ends. Germline-derived CDR1 and CDR2 are LGHDT and YNNKEL (reference sequence). CDR3 sequence (DNA): TGTGCCAGCAGCCAACCAGGGATCCCTGGTGGCTACACCTTC. Residues: CASSQPGIPGGYTF.